The 26 T cell receptor beta chains presented below share a single source sample, sequenced in a study of metastatic and nonmetastatic thyroid tumors (TCRdb year 2020). The method behind the library was PCR. Sequencer: Illumina HiSeq 4000. The public reads were quality trimmed at Q25 with fastp and then assembled into clones with MiXCR by TCRdb, keeping productive beta chains. This sample is represented by 60,000 to 75,000 clones; just over 4% of them were singletons. The ten largest clonotypes hold under 25% of the sample. No patient had received any treatment before thyroid surgery. Material for sequencing was blood. All receptors derive from a female donor with papillary thyroid cancer or a benign thyroid nodule (not recorded which). Some clones in this sample may be carry-over from other donors' samples.

This clone occurred a few times. The CDR3 region is CASSAGFFGYNEQFF. As DNA, the CDR3 is TGTGCCAGCAGCGCGGGTTTTTTCGGCTACAATGAGCAGTTCTTC. The rearrangement uses TRBV28 and TRBJ2-1, with D tentatively TRBD2 (5 bases). The CDR3 is 15 amino acids. Germline V CDR1 and CDR2: MDHEN, SYDVKM. The V and J ends lost 6 bases and 3 bases respectively, with 15 bases between them.

A few counts support this clone. The V gene is TRBV6-1, the J gene TRBJ1-2; 7 bases agree with TRBD1. Per the germline V gene, CDR1 is MNHNS and CDR2 is SASEGT. CDR3 length: 13 residues. V was pared by 8 bases and J by 7 bases, with 10 bases of the junction left unmatched. The CDR3 DNA reads TGTGCCAGCGTAGGACAGGTGATATTTGGCTACACCTTC. Its translation is CASVGQVIFGYTF.

This clone was detected many times. This chain joins TRBV12-3 or TRBV12-4 and TRBJ2-7, with TRBD2 matching over 8 bases. The junction had 2 bases not matched to a gene; V was cut back by 4 bases and J by 0 bases. The CDR3 sequence is 14 residues long. The chain's CDR3 is CASSSAGGSYEQYF. DNA for the CDR3: TGTGCCAGCAGTTCGGCGGGGGGCTCCTACGAGCAGTACTTC.

J is TRBJ2-2 and V is TRBV24-1, with 8 bases lining up with TRBD2. V lost 1 base and J lost 3; bases outside the gene matches: 0. This CDR3 is built from 15 residues. The germline gives CDR1 KGHDR, CDR2 SFDVKD. The CDR3 is CATSDLAGDTGELFF. CDR3 in DNA: TGTGCCACCAGTGATTTAGCGGGAGACACCGGGGAGCTGTTTTTT.

This clone has a handful of counts. The chain is built from TRBV29-1 and TRBJ1-2; D unresolved. Germline CDR1 reads SQVTM; CDR2 reads ANQGSEA. V was shortened by 2 bases and J by 5 bases, with 12 bases between the two germline ends. This CDR3 spans 13 amino acids. The CDR3 region has the DNA TGCAGCGTTGAATTTGCGGTGTTATATGGCTACACCTTC. This codes for CSVEFAVLYGYTF.

This chain connects TRBV20-1 to TRBJ1-6; 9 bases match TRBD1. V was pared by 6 bases and J by 7 bases, with 13 bases of the junction left unmatched. Per the germline V gene, CDR1 is DFQATT and CDR2 is SNEGSKA (reference sequence). The CDR3 consists of 16 residues. This CDR3 reads CSAATGQGGMNSPLHF. DNA for the CDR3: TGCAGTGCGGCGACGGGACAGGGAGGGATGAATTCACCCCTCCACTTT.

This clone was picked up many times. This sequence joins TRBV19 and TRBJ1-2, with TRBD1 as a possible D gene (6 bases). Germline CDR1 is LNHDA and CDR2 is SQIVND (reference sequence). Between the trimmed V and J ends, which lost 6 bases and 8 bases, there was a span of 16 bases. The CDR3 extends over 13 amino acids. CDR3 coding DNA: TGTGCCAGTAGGGAGATACAGGGACGGGGCTACACCTTC. Translated, it gives CASREIQGRGYTF.

Many counts were recorded for this clone. The V and J genes are TRBV5-1 and TRBJ2-5; 10 bases map to TRBD1. The V segment lost 4 bases and the J segment 2 bases; nucleotides outside the gene matches: 17. This CDR3 region has 19 residues. Germline CDR1 SGHRS, CDR2 YFSETQ. CDR3 DNA sequence: TGCGCCAGCAGCCATTTAACCGGGACAGGGGTCTCCTTTCAAGAGACCCAGTACTTC. This sequence encodes CASSHLTGTGVSFQETQYF.

This clone was counted many times. Sequence at one end of the junction differs from germline and may be a read error. Other DNA sequences in the same sample also yield this CDR3. The CDR3 nucleotides read TGTGCCAGCAGCTCCCCCGCGGAAATCACTGAGGCTTTCTTT. Its protein is CASSSPAEITEAFF. The genes are TRBV11-2 and TRBJ1-1; D is undetermined. Germline assignment: CDR1 SGHAT and CDR2 FQNNGV. The CDR3 is made up of 14 amino acids.

This clone was observed at least ten times. The chain employs TRBV3-1 and TRBJ2-5, with 7 positions matching TRBD1. The CDR3 sequence is 14 residues long. Germline V CDR1 and CDR2: LGHDT, YNNKEL (reference sequence). The ends lost 1 base at V and 5 bases at J; junction bases unmatched: 4. This CDR3 reads CASSQGQGRETQYF. The DNA for the CDR3 is TGTGCCAGCAGCCAAGGACAGGGACGCGAGACCCAGTACTTC.

With respect to this clone: A clone one base away is much larger, so this may be a read error. The gene calls are TRBV5-4 and TRBJ2-7; D remains unclear. Germline CDR1 and CDR2: SGHNT and YYREEE (reference sequence). V dropped 1 base and J dropped 0 bases, with 2 bases sitting between them. The CDR3 has 12 amino acids. In nucleotides, the CDR3 is TGTGCCAGCAGCTTGTACTCCTACGAGCAGTACTTC. This sequence encodes CASSLYSYEQYF.

This clone was picked up a small number of times. The chain combines TRBV27 with TRBJ2-7; TRBD2 aligns across 9 bases. This CDR3 comprises 14 residues. The V and J ends lost 6 bases and 1 base, in that order; junction bases with no gene match: 4. CDR1 is MNHEY and CDR2 is SMNVEV in the germline V gene (reference sequence). CDR3: CASSWTSASYEQYF. CDR3 in DNA: TGTGCCAGCAGCTGGACTAGCGCATCCTACGAGCAGTACTTC.

The table lists this clone with many counts. The chain links TRBV12-5 to TRBJ2-1, with 8 bases matching TRBD2. Looked up from germline, CDR1 is LGHNT and CDR2 is FRNRAP. V shed 0 bases and J 7 bases; nucleotides not matched to a gene: 14. This CDR3 contains 18 residues. For the CDR3, the DNA is TGTGCTAGTGGTTTGGTAACACGGGGGGGGGCGTTTGGGAATGAGCAGTTCTTC. Encoded protein: CASGLVTRGGAFGNEQFF.

This clone was counted between two and nine times. This chain links TRBV5-6 with TRBJ1-2; D not certain. V was cut by 5 bases and J by 7 bases, with 15 bases left in between. CDR1 SGHDT and CDR2 YYEEEE come from the germline V gene. CDR3 length: 13 residues. DNA of the CDR3: TGTGCCAGCAGGCTCGCCGGGAAGAGTGGCTACACCTTC. Its protein is CASRLAGKSGYTF.

This clone was detected a few times. This chain links TRBV27 with TRBJ1-2; D not certain. V was pared by 6 bases and J by 3 bases, with 11 bases between. This CDR3 has 13 residues. Germline assignment: CDR1 MNHEY and CDR2 SMNVEV (reference sequence). CDR3 in amino acids: CASSLDTDYGYTF. The CDR3 DNA reads TGTGCCAGCAGCTTAGACACGGACTATGGCTACACCTTC.

This clone was recorded at least ten times. V usage is TRBV4-1 and J usage is TRBJ2-4; D tentatively fits TRBD1 or TRBD2 (5 bases each). The CDR3 loop spans 18 amino acids. V was shortened by 4 bases and J by 0 bases, with 19 bases between the two germline ends. Per germline, CDR1 MGHRA and CDR2 YSYEKL. The CDR3 DNA is TGCGCCAGCAGCCCATTGGGGGATCTAATTCTAGCCAAAAACATTCAGTACTTC. It specifies CASSPLGDLILAKNIQYF.

This clone was observed a handful of times. A much larger clone sits a single nucleotide away, making a read error possible. This chain uses TRBV13 with TRBJ2-6, with D tentatively TRBD1 or TRBD2 (5 bases each). Germline V gene lookup returns CDR1 PRHDT and CDR2 FYEKMQ (reference sequence). The CDR3 consists of 15 residues. CDR3 in amino acids: CASSYGGSGANALTF. CDR3 DNA: TGTGCCAGCAGCTATGGGGGTTCTGGGGCCAACGCCCTGACTTTC.

The chain recombines TRBV7-2 with TRBJ1-1, with TRBD1 matching 9 bases. The CDR3 is made up of 14 amino acids. The trim removed 5 bases at V and 6 bases at J, leaving 7 bases unmatched. Germline values: CDR1 SGHTA, CDR2 FQGNSA. In DNA form, the CDR3 reads TGTGCCAGCAGCCTCCGACAGGGGGGATCTGAAGCTTTCTTT. It is translated as CASSLRQGGSEAFF.

CDR3 residues: CASSSPLRDRGSDTQYF. The CDR3 DNA is TGTGCCAGCAGTTCACCCCTCAGGGACAGGGGGAGCGATACGCAGTATTTT. The rearrangement joins TRBV27 to TRBJ2-3; 11 bases are a match to TRBD1. Germline-derived CDR1 and CDR2 are MNHEY and SMNVEV (reference sequence). Trimming at V came to 4 bases and at J to 6 bases, leaving 12 bases not matched to a gene. The CDR3 is made up of 17 amino acids.

This clone was recorded many times. The CDR3 is CASSRAGSTDTQYF. CDR3 in DNA: TGTGCCAGCAGTCGGGCTGGTTCGACAGATACGCAGTATTTT. The rearrangement uses TRBV12-3 or TRBV12-4 and TRBJ2-3, with unresolved D. The V end was cut by 5 bases, the J end by 3 bases, with 12 bases between. CDR3 length: 14 amino acids.

The chain has TRBV6-1 and TRBJ2-5; 13 nucleotides agree with TRBD2. The germline V gene has CDR1 MNHNS and CDR2 SASEGT. The CDR3 loop spans 15 amino acids. Trimming at V came to 0 bases and at J to 6 bases, leaving 1 base not matched to a gene. The DNA of the CDR3 is TGTGCCAGCAGTGAAGCGACTAGCGGGGGGAAGACCCAGTACTTC. Its translation is CASSEATSGGKTQYF.

At least ten counts were recorded for this clone. The V call is TRBV11-1, the J call TRBJ2-1; D possibly uses TRBD1 or TRBD2 (5 bases each). The ends were cut back, 3 bases at V and 4 bases at J, with 13 bases in the middle. CDR3 length equals 15 residues. CDR1 is SGHAT, CDR2 FQDESV, per germline (reference sequence). The CDR3 region has the DNA TGTGCCAGCAGCTTGGGGACGCGTTTGTACAATGAGCAGTTCTTC. Amino acid sequence: CASSLGTRLYNEQFF. The full variable domain, rest sourced from reference TRBV11-1 and TRBJ2-1, is EAEVAQSPRYKITEKSQAVAFWCDPISGHATLYWYRQILGQGPELLVQFQDESVVDDSQLPKDRFSAERLKGVDSTLKIQPAELGDSAMYLCASSLGTRLYNEQFFGPGTRLTVL.

Regarding this clone: The junction departs from the called germline gene at one end, perhaps through a read error. CDR3 DNA: TGTGCCAGGACCGGGACTCATAATTCACCCCTCAACTTT. It encodes CARTGTHNSPLNF. This rearrangement joins TRBV12-3 or TRBV12-4 to TRBJ1-6; a weak D match, TRBD1 (5 bases). This CDR3 spans 13 amino acids.

This clone was picked up many times. The rearrangement uses TRBV15 and TRBJ2-1; 12 bases line up with TRBD2. Unmatched junction bases numbered 6, after V lost 5 bases and J lost 7 bases. Germline lookup yields CDR1 LNHNV and CDR2 YYDKDF (reference sequence). The CDR3 sequence is 15 residues long. CDR3 sequence: CATSQLAGGPNEQFF. CDR3 DNA: TGTGCCACCAGCCAACTAGCGGGAGGCCCAAATGAGCAGTTCTTC. The full variable domain, in which reference TRBV15 and TRBJ2-1 provide the parts outside the CDR3, is DAMVIQNPRYQVTQFGKPVTLSCSQTLNHNVMYWYQQKSSQAPKLLFHYYDKDFNNEADTPDNFQSRRPNTSFCFLDIRSPGLGDTAMYLCATSQLAGGPNEQFFGPGTRLTVL.

This clone was seen repeatedly, ten times or more. Other DNA sequences from this sample encode an identical CDR3 as well. The V and J genes are TRBV20-1 and TRBJ1-1; 10 bases map to TRBD1. J gave up 1 base and V 0 bases, and 5 bases lay outside the gene matches. The CDR3 length is 16 residues. CDR1 and CDR2 from the germline V gene are DFQATT and SNEGSKA (reference sequence). The CDR3, as DNA: TGCAGTGCTAGAGATAGGGACAGGGGCTGGAACACTGAAGCTTTCTTT. This codes for CSARDRDRGWNTEAFF.

This clone was detected ten times or more. This rearrangement joins TRBV19 to TRBJ2-7; 7 bases match TRBD1. CDR3 length equals 13 residues. Trimming cost V 8 bases and J 2 bases; bases outside gene matches: 6. The V gene's germline CDR1 is LNHDA and CDR2 SQIVND (reference sequence). The CDR3 sequence: CASGDSPTYEQYF. CDR3 nucleotides: TGTGCCAGTGGGGACAGCCCCACCTACGAGCAGTACTTC.